This T cell receptor (gamma chain) was captured in a study of Vδ1+ human thymocytes. Whole-study results and caveats: Thymic TRG and TRD repertoires appeared highly polyclonal, with Gaussian CDR3 length distributions.

Germline lookup yields CDR1 EGSTGY and CDR2 YDSYTSSV. The CDR3 length is 13 residues. V trimming: 5 bases; J trimming: 1 base; junction bases outside the gene matches: 5. The template was reverse-transcribed extracted RNA. The CDR3 regions were amplified by multiplex PCR from V-gene primers to a constant-region primer. TCRdb re-identified clones in the multiplex PCR reads via CATT. The sample shows about 27,000 gamma-chain clones, around 20% of them seen only once. On this clone: The antigen is not known.

The clonotype comes from a boy in the first two years of life who had congenital heart surgery. The sequenced sample was Vdelta1+ gamma-delta thymocytes from the thymus. Subset given: FACS-sorted CD3+ TCRalphabeta- TCRVdelta1+ TCRVdelta2- thymocytes. V and J are TRGV4 and TRGJ1 or TRGJ2. The CDR3 here is CATWVPNYYKKLF. Written as DNA, the CDR3 is TGTGCCACCTGGGTTCCTAATTATTATAAGAAACTCTTT.